Listed here are 11 T cell receptor beta chains from one sample, sequenced in a study of blood T cell repertoires in COVID-19. Clones were sequenced by immunoSEQ multiplex PCR, and TCRdb holds only the in-frame ones, with some missing. The table has about 200,000 clones, about nine tenths seen once. What was sequenced was peripheral blood. The receptors here all came from a young man with active or convalescent COVID-19.

The chain has TRBV5-5 and TRBJ1-1, with D perhaps matching TRBD1 (6 bases). This CDR3 region has 18 residues. The germline CDR1 and CDR2 sequences are SGHKS and YYEKEE (reference sequence). Deletions cut 3 bases from V and 0 bases from J, with 21 bases between. This chain's CDR3 is CASSSKGQGLALNTEAFF. CDR3 bases: TGTGCCAGCAGCTCAAAAGGGCAGGGGTTGGCTTTGAACACTGAAGCTTTCTTT. Filled out from reference TRBV5-5 and TRBJ1-1, the complete variable domain reads DAGVTQSPTHLIKTRGQQVTLRCSPISGHKSVSWYQQVLGQGPQFIFQYYEKEERGRGNFPDRFSARQFPNYSSELNVNALLLGDSALYLCASSSKGQGLALNTEAFFGQGTRLTVV.

This clone has just a few counts. The chain joins TRBV27 to TRBJ1-2; D is possibly TRBD1 (5 bases). The V gene's germline CDR1 is MNHEY and CDR2 SMNVEV (reference sequence). V was trimmed by 5 bases and J by 1 base, leaving 14 bases between them. This CDR3 spans 15 amino acids. For the CDR3, the DNA is TGTGCCAGCAGTCCCTGGGGGGATATTAACTATGGCTACACCTTC. Its translation is CASSPWGDINYGYTF.

This chain links TRBV5-1 with TRBJ2-7; D might be TRBD2 (6 bases). This CDR3 contains 14 residues. Germline V gene data show CDR1 as SGHRS and CDR2 as YFSETQ. Trimming pared 4 bases from V and 6 bases from J, leaving 17 bases between. The CDR3 region is CASSPAAGRIEQYF. The CDR3 bases are TGCGCCAGCAGCCCAGCGGCGGGGCGTATCGAGCAGTACTTC.

The V gene is TRBV7-2, the J gene TRBJ2-2; tentative D call: TRBD1 (5 bases). This CDR3 contains 15 residues. Germline V gene data show CDR1 as SGHTA and CDR2 as FQGNSA. Trimming left V 7 bases short and J 4 bases short, with 16 bases between. DNA for the CDR3: TGTGCCAGCACCCCCTTTGAAAGGGGCACCGGGGAGCTGTTTTTT. Encoded protein: CASTPFERGTGELFF.

The CDR3 DNA follows: TGTGCCAGTAGGGGACGACAGGGGTTAGGCGCTGAAGCTTTCTTT. Its translation is CASRGRQGLGAEAFF. The chain recombines TRBV19 with TRBJ1-1; 8 nucleotides line up with TRBD1. CDR3 length: 15 residues. The trim removed 6 bases at V and 6 bases at J, leaving 12 bases unmatched. Germline V lookup: CDR1 LNHDA, CDR2 SQIVND (reference sequence).

The J gene is TRBJ1-5, the V gene TRBV7-9; D gene unclear. This CDR3 region has 15 residues. The ends were cut back, 5 bases at V and 3 bases at J, with 14 bases in the middle. Per the germline V gene, CDR1 is SEHNR and CDR2 is FQNEAQ (reference sequence). The CDR3 bases are TGTGCCAGCAGCGACCCTCGGGATCCCAATCAGCCCCAGCATTTT. As protein: CASSDPRDPNQPQHF. Full variable domain (remainder filled in from reference TRBV7-9 and TRBJ1-5): DTGVSQNPRHKITKRGQNVTFRCDPISEHNRLYWYRQTLGQGPEFLTYFQNEAQLEKSRLLSDRFSAERPKGSFSTLEIQRTEQGDSAMYLCASSDPRDPNQPQHFGDGTRLSIL.

The V call is TRBV5-1, the J call TRBJ1-1; unclear D gene. The CDR3 contains 14 residues. The germline gives CDR1 SGHRS, CDR2 YFSETQ. V was cut by 0 bases and J by 5 bases, with 11 bases left in between. This chain's CDR3 is CASSLVGSGTEAFF. Written as DNA, the CDR3 is TGCGCCAGCAGCTTGGTAGGCAGCGGGACTGAAGCTTTCTTT.

The rearrangement uses TRBV5-1 and TRBJ2-5; TRBD2 agrees at 8 bases. The CDR3 is made up of 17 amino acids. After removal of 0 bases from V and 0 bases from J, the junction contained 7 bases not matched to a gene. Germline V gene lookup returns CDR1 SGHRS and CDR2 YFSETQ. CDR3 protein: CASSLGSSGGYQETQYF. DNA of the CDR3: TGCGCCAGCAGCTTGGGGTCCAGCGGGGGTTACCAAGAGACCCAGTACTTC.

This clone was detected only a few times. The chain uses TRBV19 and TRBJ2-1; 8 bases align to TRBD1. V shed 0 bases, J shed 4 bases, and the junction held 5 bases outside the gene matches. CDR1 is LNHDA, CDR2 SQIVND, per germline (reference sequence). The CDR3 sequence is 16 residues long. The CDR3 loop reads CASSIDAGGAYNEQFF. The DNA of the CDR3 is TGTGCCAGTAGTATAGATGCAGGGGGCGCTTACAATGAGCAGTTCTTC.

This rearrangement joins TRBV3-1 (or the pseudogene TRBV3-2) to TRBJ2-1; 7 nucleotides agree with TRBD1. Trimming took 3 bases from V and 8 from J; bases not matched to a gene: 10. Germline assignment: CDR1 LGHDT and CDR2 YNNKEL (reference sequence). The CDR3 totals 15 residues. The CDR3 region is CASSQRTGVDHEQFF. DNA of the CDR3: TGTGCCAGCAGCCAGAGAACAGGGGTGGACCATGAGCAGTTCTTC.

DNA for the CDR3: TGTGCCAGCAGCCAACCGACACCCTCTGGAAACACCATATATTTT. Translated: CASSQPTPSGNTIYF. The genes are TRBV3-1 (or the pseudogene TRBV3-2) and TRBJ1-3; D call uncertain. V dropped 2 bases and J dropped 0 bases, with 8 bases sitting between them. This CDR3 contains 15 residues. Germline V gene lookup returns CDR1 LGHDT and CDR2 YNNKEL (reference sequence).